Listed here are 28 T cell receptor beta chains from one sample, sequenced in a study of cytomegalovirus exposure and HLA in healthy donors. PCR amplification relied on 60 Vbeta primers (plus 13 Jbeta primers). Here immunoSEQ multiplex PCR was the method, and the copy in TCRdb shows in-frame clones only, minus some. Among 98,000 or so clones listed, around 80% were seen once. The sample consisted of PBMCs. The receptor source for this set is a young woman in good health and CMV-seropositive.

The chain employs TRBV6-5 and TRBJ2-1; 7 positions agree with TRBD1. The CDR3 extends over 12 amino acids. Germline CDR1 MNHEY, CDR2 SVGAGI. Losses at the gene ends were 10 bases for V and 7 bases for J; bases not matched to a gene: 7. The DNA for the CDR3 is TGTGCCACCACGGGACAGACGAATGAGCAGTTCTTC. This gives the protein CATTGQTNEQFF.

The V gene is TRBV6-1, the J gene TRBJ1-1; D is possibly TRBD1 (5 bases). Trimming pared 2 bases from V and 5 bases from J, leaving 15 bases between. The CDR3 is 15 amino acids. Germline V gene data show CDR1 as MNHNS and CDR2 as SASEGT. The CDR3 DNA is TGTGCCAGCAGTGAAAGGGGTAGGGTTCATACTGAAGCTTTCTTT. It translates to CASSERGRVHTEAFF.

The chain joins TRBV28 to TRBJ2-1; possible D gene TRBD2, 6 bases. V lost 6 bases, J lost 2 bases, and 11 bases lay in between. Per germline, CDR1 MDHEN and CDR2 SYDVKM. The CDR3 extends over 14 amino acids. CDR3 nucleotide sequence: TGTGCCAGCAGACTAGCTCAGGCCTACAATGAGCAGTTCTTC. The encoded protein is CASRLAQAYNEQFF.

The V call is TRBV19, the J call TRBJ2-7, with 9 nucleotides matching TRBD2. The CDR3 has 14 amino acids. CDR1 and CDR2 (germline): LNHDA, SQIVND (reference sequence). Germline trimming cut 6 bases from V and 3 bases from J; bases unmatched to any gene: 6. CDR3 in DNA: TGTGCCAGTAGAGTATTAGCGGGAGACTACGAGCAGTACTTC. Protein product: CASRVLAGDYEQYF.

The chain joins TRBV23-1 to TRBJ1-2, with D perhaps matching TRBD1 (5 bases). TRBV23-1 is identified as an open reading frame with a role that is uncertain. This CDR3 contains 15 residues. V dropped 0 bases and J dropped 2 bases, with 10 bases sitting between them. The CDR3 DNA follows: TGCGCCAGCAGTCAATCGCTCGCAGGGAACTATGGCTACACCTTC. Its translation: CASSQSLAGNYGYTF.

V gene TRBV5-4 combines with J gene TRBJ2-1; 7 bases are shared with TRBD2. Germline values: CDR1 SGHNT, CDR2 YYREEE (reference sequence). Unmatched junction bases numbered 8, after V lost 10 bases and J lost 4 bases. The CDR3 is 13 residues long. CDR3 residues: CAGSGHDYNEQFF. CDR3 nucleotides: TGTGCCGGTAGCGGGCATGATTACAATGAGCAGTTCTTC.

The CDR3 DNA follows: TGTGCCAGCAGCCATATAGCGGGAGGGCTCGCCAATGAGCAGTTCTTC. Translated, it gives CASSHIAGGLANEQFF. V gene TRBV4-2 combines with J gene TRBJ2-1; 11 bases line up with TRBD2. Trimming at V came to 3 bases and at J to 6 bases, leaving 7 bases not matched to a gene. The length of the CDR3 is 16 residues. Germline lookup yields CDR1 LGHNA and CDR2 YNFKEQ.

This sequence joins TRBV5-1 and TRBJ1-4, with 8 positions matching TRBD1. The CDR3 length is 13 residues. Germline assignment: CDR1 SGHRS and CDR2 YFSETQ. Germline trimming cut 4 bases from V and 11 bases from J; bases unmatched to any gene: 7. CDR3 in amino acids: CASSVEDRAKLFF. CDR3 bases: TGCGCCAGCAGCGTGGAGGACAGGGCCAAACTGTTTTTT.

This clone turned up a few times. This rearrangement joins TRBV13 to TRBJ2-7; 7 positions match TRBD1. CDR1 and CDR2 from the germline V gene are PRHDT and FYEKMQ (reference sequence). CDR3 length equals 15 residues. V dropped 1 base and J dropped 3; count of bases not matched to a gene: 6. As DNA, the CDR3 is TGTGCCAGCAGCTTAGTGTCCGGGACAGACTACGAGCAGTACTTC. It encodes CASSLVSGTDYEQYF.

The chain combines TRBV10-3 with TRBJ1-6; D possibly corresponds to TRBD1 (6 bases). The ends were cut back, 7 bases at V and 0 bases at J, with 10 bases in the middle. Germline V gene data show CDR1 as ENHRY and CDR2 as SYGVKD. This CDR3 comprises 15 residues. The DNA for the CDR3 is TGTGCCATCAAGGGGGAGAGCTCCTATAATTCACCCCTCCACTTT. Translating it yields CAIKGESSYNSPLHF.

The chain combines TRBV7-9 with TRBJ2-7; TRBD1 aligns across 7 bases. The CDR3 is 13 amino acids. Germline V gives CDR1 SEHNR, CDR2 FQNEAQ (reference sequence). With V trimmed by 5 bases and J by 4 bases, 5 bases remained unmatched. The CDR3 sequence: CASSIGTVYEQYF. The CDR3 DNA is TGTGCCAGCAGCATTGGGACAGTGTACGAGCAGTACTTC.

V usage is TRBV5-4 and J usage is TRBJ2-3; 8 nucleotides align to TRBD2. The CDR3 totals 15 residues. Losses at the gene ends were 1 base for V and 2 bases for J; bases not matched to a gene: 3. Germline CDR1 reads SGHNT; CDR2 reads YYREEE (reference sequence). Here the CDR3 reads CASSLTSGPTDTQYF. CDR3 DNA sequence: TGTGCCAGCAGCTTGACTAGCGGTCCCACAGATACGCAGTATTTT.

The table lists this clone with a count of one. The chain couples TRBV6-5 to TRBJ2-1, with 11 nucleotides matching TRBD2. Germline lookup yields CDR1 MNHEY and CDR2 SVGAGI. Losses at the gene ends were 10 bases for V and 7 bases for J; bases not matched to a gene: 6. This CDR3 is 13 amino acids long. CDR3 sequence: CATGTSGWNEQFF. The CDR3 DNA reads as TGTGCCACTGGGACTAGCGGCTGGAATGAGCAGTTCTTC.

The chain employs TRBV6-5 and TRBJ1-4; the match to TRBD1 covers 7 bases. Germline CDR1 is MNHEY and CDR2 is SVGAGI. The CDR3 has 15 amino acids. The ends lost 4 bases at V and 3 bases at J; junction bases unmatched: 5. In nucleotides, the CDR3 is TGTGCCAGCAGTTCAGACAGGGAAGCTAATGAAAAACTGTTTTTT. Translation: CASSSDREANEKLFF.

This chain uses TRBV5-6 with TRBJ2-7; TRBD2 might be the D (6 bases). Per the germline V gene, CDR1 is SGHDT and CDR2 is YYEEEE. Trimming cost V 6 bases and J 4 bases, with 14 bases left between them. This CDR3 contains 13 residues. CDR3 protein: CASTEPGTYEQYF. The CDR3 nucleotides are TGTGCCAGCACCGAACCCGGGACTTACGAGCAGTACTTC.

This CDR3 reads CASSSFRDSYEQYF. The CDR3 DNA follows: TGTGCCAGCAGTTCCTTCAGGGATTCCTACGAGCAGTACTTC. The chain joins TRBV28 to TRBJ2-7; D may be TRBD1 (5 bases). Germline V gene data show CDR1 as MDHEN and CDR2 as SYDVKM. The CDR3 sequence is 14 residues long. V was cut by 4 bases and J by 1 base, with 11 bases left in between.

The rearrangement uses TRBV10-3 and TRBJ2-5; a weak D match, TRBD1 (5 bases). The CDR3 totals 13 residues. V was pared by 7 bases and J by 3 bases, with 12 bases between. CDR1 and CDR2 from the germline V gene are ENHRY and SYGVKD. CDR3 DNA sequence: TGTGCCATCAAAGAGACAGCAAAAGAGACCCAGTACTTC. It codes for CAIKETAKETQYF.

This rearrangement joins TRBV4-1 to TRBJ2-6; no clear D. V lost 4 bases and J 1 base, leaving 11 bases between the germline ends. Germline V gene sequence: CDR1 MGHRA, CDR2 YSYEKL. The CDR3 is made up of 16 amino acids. The CDR3 nucleotides are TGCGCCAGCAGCCTTTCGGCGGAGTCTGGGGCCAACGTCCTGACTTTC. Amino acids: CASSLSAESGANVLTF.

This rearrangement joins TRBV28 to TRBJ2-7; TRBD1 is a possible D gene (6 bases). The CDR3 consists of 14 residues. Trimming removed 6 bases from V and 1 base from J, with 13 bases in between. CDR1 is MDHEN, CDR2 SYDVKM, per germline. CDR3 in amino acids: CASRKQGQSYEQYF. The CDR3 nucleotides are TGTGCCAGCAGAAAACAGGGTCAGTCCTACGAGCAGTACTTC.

The chain links TRBV5-4 to TRBJ2-3, with TRBD2 matching 14 bases. CDR3 size: 18 residues. Germline V gene lookup returns CDR1 SGHNT and CDR2 YYREEE (reference sequence). V trimming: 4 bases; J trimming: 5 bases; junction bases outside the gene matches: 12. DNA of the CDR3: TGTGCCAGCAGCGACCCCCCTAGACTAGCGGGAGGGGGAGATACGCAGTATTTT. Amino acid sequence: CASSDPPRLAGGGDTQYF.

The chain has TRBV28 and TRBJ2-2; 14 positions agree with TRBD2. V gave up 8 bases and J gave up 7 bases; unmatched junction bases: 12. Looked up from germline, CDR1 is MDHEN and CDR2 is SYDVKM. The CDR3 is made up of 17 amino acids. The DNA of the CDR3 is TGTGCCAGCTGGGAGCCGGGACTAGCGGGAGTAAACGGGGAGCTGTTTTTT. Amino acid sequence: CASWEPGLAGVNGELFF.

The chain employs TRBV5-6 and TRBJ1-5; possible D gene TRBD1, 6 bases. Per the germline V gene, CDR1 is SGHDT and CDR2 is YYEEEE. V gave up 2 bases and J gave up 4 bases, with 10 bases separating them. The CDR3 is 14 residues long. CDR3: CASSLQGRNQPQHF. The CDR3 DNA reads TGTGCCAGCAGCTTACAGGGCCGGAATCAGCCCCAGCATTTT.

The chain is built from TRBV6-1 and TRBJ1-1, with D perhaps TRBD1 (5 bases). Germline assignment: CDR1 MNHNS and CDR2 SASEGT. V was shortened by 0 bases and J by 11 bases, with 28 bases between the two germline ends. This CDR3 comprises 18 residues. CDR3 sequence reads: CASSEALGVRTRGDGAFF. CDR3 bases: TGTGCCAGCAGTGAAGCGCTAGGGGTCCGCACGCGGGGGGACGGGGCTTTCTTT.

This clone was observed a single time. This chain uses TRBV28 with TRBJ2-5, with D possibly being TRBD2 (6 bases). CDR1 and CDR2 (germline): MDHEN, SYDVKM. V lost 8 bases, J lost 3 bases, and 10 bases lay in between. CDR3 length: 12 amino acids. The CDR3: CASGGTEETQYF. CDR3 sequence (DNA): TGTGCCAGCGGGGGGACTGAAGAGACCCAGTACTTC.

This sequence joins TRBV5-8 and TRBJ1-1; possible D gene TRBD1, 6 bases. The CDR3 runs 15 residues. Looked up from germline, CDR1 is SGHTS and CDR2 is YDEGEE. V lost 2 bases and J lost 5, with 16 bases in between. CDR3 in DNA: TGTGCCAGCAGCTTATCACCCCTGAGGGGGACTGAAGCTTTCTTT. It specifies CASSLSPLRGTEAFF.

This chain links TRBV5-1 with TRBJ2-1, with 11 bases lining up with TRBD2. The CDR3 consists of 15 residues. The V gene's germline CDR1 is SGHRS and CDR2 YFSETQ. Losses at the gene ends were 5 bases for V and 6 bases for J; bases not matched to a gene: 7. CDR3 sequence reads: CASSRLAGRVNEQFF. Written as DNA, the CDR3 is TGCGCCAGCAGTAGACTAGCGGGACGGGTCAATGAGCAGTTCTTC.

This chain uses TRBV19 with TRBJ2-2, with 10 bases identical to TRBD2. Germline V gene data show CDR1 as LNHDA and CDR2 as SQIVND (reference sequence). The CDR3 runs 17 residues. V lost 4 bases, J lost 0 bases, and 5 bases stayed unmatched. This chain's CDR3 is CASSSLAGVTNTGELFF. CDR3 coding DNA: TGTGCCAGTAGTAGTCTAGCGGGAGTCACGAACACCGGGGAGCTGTTTTTT. The complete variable domain, with remaining parts taken from reference TRBV19 and TRBJ2-2, reads DGGITQSPKYLFRKEGQNVTLSCEQNLNHDAMYWYRQDPGQGLRLIYYSQIVNDFQKGDIAEGYSVSREKKESFPLTVTSAQKNPTAFYLCASSSLAGVTNTGELFFGEGSRLTVL.

This chain connects TRBV30 to TRBJ2-7; 7 nucleotides agree with TRBD2. V shed 1 base, J shed 2 bases, and the junction held 8 bases outside the gene matches. This CDR3 is 15 amino acids long. From germline, CDR1 is GTSNPN and CDR2 SVGIG (reference sequence). The CDR3 sequence: CAWSASLAPTYEQYF. As DNA, the CDR3 is TGTGCCTGGAGTGCGTCACTAGCGCCAACCTACGAGCAGTACTTC.